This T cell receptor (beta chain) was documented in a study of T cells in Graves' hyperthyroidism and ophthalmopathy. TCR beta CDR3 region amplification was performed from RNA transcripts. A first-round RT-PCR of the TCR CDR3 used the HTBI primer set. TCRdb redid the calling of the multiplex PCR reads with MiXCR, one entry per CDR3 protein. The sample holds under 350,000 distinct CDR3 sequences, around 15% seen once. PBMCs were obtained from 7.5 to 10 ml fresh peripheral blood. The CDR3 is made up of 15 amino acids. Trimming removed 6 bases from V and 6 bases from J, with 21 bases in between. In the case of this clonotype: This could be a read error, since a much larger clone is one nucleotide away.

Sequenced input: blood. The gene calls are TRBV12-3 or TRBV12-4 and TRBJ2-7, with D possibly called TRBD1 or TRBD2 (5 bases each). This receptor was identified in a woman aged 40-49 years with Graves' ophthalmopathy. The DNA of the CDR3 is TGTGCCAGCAGCCCGACCGGGGCCACATCCCTCGAGCAGTACTTC. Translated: CASSPTGATSLEQYF.